One and the same sample provided the 5 T cell receptor beta chains below, sequenced in a study of early T cells in non-severe SARS-CoV-2 infection. MiXCR, run by TCRdb on the 5' RACE reads, gives a single entry per CDR3 protein. The sample holds tens of thousands of distinct CDR3 sequences; under 7.5% are singletons and the top ten take around 20%. This material consisted of whole blood, taken at baseline. Every receptor here comes from an adult who was a healthcare worker with PCR-confirmed SARS-CoV-2 infection or an uninfected control (not recorded which).

In its sample, this clonotype was seen a few times. This rearrangement joins TRBV5-4 to TRBJ1-1; D is unresolved. The CDR3 is 13 residues long. Trimming took off 0 bases at V and 7 bases at J, with 10 bases between the two ends. The germline CDR1 and CDR2 sequences are SGHNT and YYREEE (reference sequence). In DNA form, the CDR3 reads TGTGCCAGCAGCTTGGTTGGGGTTGGTGAAGCTTTCTTT. Its protein is CASSLVGVGEAFF.

In this sample, this clonotype turned up many times. The junction shows a germline mismatch at one end, possibly a read error. The genes are TRBV12-3 or TRBV12-4 and TRBJ1-1, with D perhaps TRBD1 (5 bases). The CDR3 is 13 residues long. CDR3 loop: CASSLWGRDEVFF. CDR3 nucleotide sequence: TGTGCCAGCAGTTTATGGGGGAGGGATGAAGTTTTCTTT.

Only a few counts were recorded for this clonotype. The chain uses TRBV11-2 and TRBJ2-5; D gene ambiguous. The CDR3 has 17 amino acids. Germline CDR1 SGHAT, CDR2 FQNNGV. V was trimmed by 1 base and J by 5 bases, leaving 20 bases between them. In nucleotides, the CDR3 is TGTGCCAGCAGCTTAGGGGTGTCGGCGCCCCGTGAGGAGACCCAGTACTTC. It is translated as CASSLGVSAPREETQYF.

In this sample, this clonotype turned up a few times. The V gene is TRBV12-3 or TRBV12-4, the J gene TRBJ1-5; 8 bases align to TRBD1. The CDR3 runs 14 residues. J gave up 7 bases and V 3 bases, and 5 bases lay outside the gene matches. Here the CDR3 DNA reads TGTGCCAGCAGTTTTGGGACAGGTAGCCAGCCCCAGCATTTT. The encoded protein is CASSFGTGSQPQHF.

The rearrangement links TRBV12-3 or TRBV12-4 to TRBJ2-1; D perhaps matches TRBD1 (6 bases). V dropped 7 bases and J dropped 6 bases, with 13 bases sitting between them. This CDR3 spans 13 amino acids. As DNA, the CDR3 is TGTGCCAGCATGACGGGACACATCAATGAGCAGTTCTTC. Its protein is CASMTGHINEQFF.